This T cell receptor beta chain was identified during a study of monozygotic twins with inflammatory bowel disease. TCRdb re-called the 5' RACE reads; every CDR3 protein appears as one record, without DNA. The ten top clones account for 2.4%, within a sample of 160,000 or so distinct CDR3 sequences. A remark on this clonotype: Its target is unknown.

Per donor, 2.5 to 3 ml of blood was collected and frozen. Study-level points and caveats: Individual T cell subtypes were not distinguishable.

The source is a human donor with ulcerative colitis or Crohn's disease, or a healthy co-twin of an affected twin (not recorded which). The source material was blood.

CDR3: CASSLGTSGNTDTQYF. The chain combines TRBV7-8 with TRBJ2-3; lacking DNA, the TRBD2 call made by TCRdb goes unchecked. Per germline, CDR1 SGHVS and CDR2 FQNEAQ. The CDR3 length is 16 residues.